This T cell receptor beta chain is from a study of cytomegalovirus exposure and HLA in healthy donors. On the study more broadly: Inside one of the first data releases sat about 91 million unique TCRs taken from HLA-typed donors.

Vbeta (60) and Jbeta (13) primers were used in the PCR. This table comes from immunoSEQ multiplex PCR, and its TCRdb copy is limited to in-frame clones, with some not included. The repertoire holds around 100,000 clones, approximately 69% seen once, with 4.2% in the top ten. CDR1 is SGHRS, CDR2 YFSETQ, per germline. This CDR3 region has 14 residues. V lost 0 bases, J lost 3 bases, and 10 bases lay in between. The rearrangement uses TRBV5-1 and TRBJ2-7; D is possibly TRBD2 (6 bases). The sequenced sample was PBMCs. The TCR sequence derives from a woman between 35 and 50 years old in good health and CMV-seropositive. The CDR3 loop reads CASSLGPGDYEQYF. Written as DNA, the CDR3 is TGCGCCAGCAGCTTGGGGCCGGGGGACTACGAGCAGTACTTC.